This is a list of T cell receptor beta chains from one sample in a study of T cells in Graves' hyperthyroidism and ophthalmopathy. TCRdb re-analysed the multiplex PCR reads in MiXCR, keeping a single row per CDR3 protein. The sample shows roughly 650,000 distinct CDR3 sequences, approximately 15% of them seen only once. The sequencing sample was made of blood. Receptor source: a woman between 35 and 50 years old with Graves' ophthalmopathy. CDR3s include the opening cysteine and the closing phenylalanine or tryptophan. Each record gives: CDR3 protein, CDR3 DNA, J gene, D gene, V gene, clone size. The D gene is left open where the match is weak. Where a row states a size, it is once, few, many or the class of an expanded clone; other rows omit it.

CDR3 protein: CASSYLGNPAETQYF
CDR3 DNA: TGTGCCAGCAGTTACCTCGGGAATCCAGCGGAGACCCAGTACTTC
J gene: TRBJ2-5
D gene: -
V gene: TRBV6-2/TRBV6-3
clone size: few

CDR3 protein: CASAGTAGSNYGYTF
CDR3 DNA: TGTGCCAGCGCAGGGACAGCGGGGTCCAACTATGGCTACACCTTC
J gene: TRBJ1-2
D gene: TRBD1
V gene: TRBV2
clone size: many

CDR3 protein: CASSFREGGELFF
CDR3 DNA: TGTGCCAGCAGCTTTAGGGAAGGCGGGGAGCTGTTTTTT
J gene: TRBJ2-2
D gene: -
V gene: TRBV7-8
clone size: many

CDR3 protein: CASSNGRAGPQHF
CDR3 DNA: TGTGCCAGCAGTAATGGACGGGCTGGGCCCCAGCATTTT
J gene: TRBJ1-5
D gene: -
V gene: TRBV12-3/TRBV12-4
clone size: -

CDR3 protein: CSVAGGEETQYF
CDR3 DNA: TGCAGCGTTGCAGGGGGCGAGGAGACCCAGTACTTC
J gene: TRBJ2-5
D gene: TRBD1
V gene: TRBV29-1
clone size: many

CDR3 protein: CASTPARAGGISTQYF
CDR3 DNA: TGTGCCAGCACCCCCGCAAGAGCGGGAGGGATCAGTACGCAGTATTTT
J gene: TRBJ2-3
D gene: TRBD2
V gene: TRBV28
clone size: -

CDR3 protein: CASSLGALTEAFF
CDR3 DNA: TGTGCCAGCAGCTTGGGGGCACTCACTGAAGCTTTCTTT
J gene: TRBJ1-1
D gene: -
V gene: TRBV11-2
clone size: many

CDR3 protein: CASTADNFETQYF
CDR3 DNA: TGTGCCAGCACCGCGGACAATTTCGAGACCCAGTACTTC
J gene: TRBJ2-5
D gene: -
V gene: TRBV28
clone size: many

CDR3 protein: CASSLQSNEQFF
CDR3 DNA: TGCGCCAGCAGCCTACAGAGCAATGAGCAGTTCTTC
J gene: TRBJ2-1
D gene: -
V gene: TRBV5-1
clone size: many

CDR3 protein: CASSQEIAGEERETQYF
CDR3 DNA: TGCGCCAGCAGCCAAGAAATAGCGGGAGAGGAGAGAGAGACCCAGTACTTC
J gene: TRBJ2-5
D gene: TRBD2
V gene: TRBV4-1
clone size: -

CDR3 protein: CSAADGLNQPQHF
CDR3 DNA: TGCAGTGCCGCCGACGGGCTCAATCAGCCCCAGCATTTT
J gene: TRBJ1-5
D gene: -
V gene: TRBV20-1
clone size: -

CDR3 protein: CSAEGVGYTF
CDR3 DNA: TGCAGTGCCGAAGGAGTTGGCTACACCTTC
J gene: TRBJ1-2
D gene: -
V gene: TRBV20-1
clone size: few

CDR3 protein: CASSFGGSNTGELFF
CDR3 DNA: TGTGCCAGCAGTTTTGGGGGTTCGAACACCGGGGAGCTGTTTTTT
J gene: TRBJ2-2
D gene: -
V gene: TRBV27
clone size: few

CDR3 protein: CASSHSVFSGNTIYF
CDR3 DNA: TGTGCCAGCAGCCACAGCGTTTTCTCTGGAAACACCATATATTTT
J gene: TRBJ1-3
D gene: -
V gene: TRBV7-9
clone size: -

CDR3 protein: CASSSRQGPDTQYF
CDR3 DNA: TGTGCCAGCAGTTCAAGACAGGGCCCAGATACGCAGTATTTT
J gene: TRBJ2-3
D gene: TRBD1
V gene: TRBV12-3/TRBV12-4
clone size: many

CDR3 protein: CASTNIEGSGSLAADTQYF
CDR3 DNA: TGTGCCAGTACCAATATCGAGGGTAGCGGGAGTTTGGCCGCAGATACGCAGTATTTT
J gene: TRBJ2-3
D gene: TRBD2
V gene: TRBV19
clone size: -

CDR3 protein: CASSFSTAGELFF
CDR3 DNA: TGTGCCAGCAGCTTTTCGACAGCCGGGGAGCTGTTTTTT
J gene: TRBJ2-2
D gene: -
V gene: TRBV11-2
clone size: -

CDR3 protein: CASSLDPGYSGANVLTF
CDR3 DNA: TGTGCCAGCAGCTTAGATCCAGGCTACTCTGGGGCCAACGTCCTGACTTTC
J gene: TRBJ2-6
D gene: -
V gene: TRBV7-9
clone size: -